This TCR beta chain emerged from a study of shared clonotypes between healthy human individuals. Findings and limits, study-wide: Between a handful of donors, naive CD4 clonotypes were shared at a level of around 4.8%.

Germline-derived CDR1 and CDR2 are SGHRS and YFSETQ. Trimming shortened V by 0 bases and J by 5 bases, and 14 bases separated the two germline ends. There are 15 residues in the CDR3. The repertoire was sequenced with immunoSEQ multiplex PCR; TCRdb's copy has only in-frame clones and lacks some. The table shows about 960,000 clones, with around 80% occurring only once. Note on this clone: As yet, its antigen is unknown.

V usage is TRBV5-1 and J usage is TRBJ1-2; D possibly corresponds to TRBD1 (5 bases). The sample taken for sequencing was memory CD4+ T cells sorted from blood. The subset was: CD45RA-negative fraction. The TCR was taken from a young man in good health. For the CDR3, the DNA is TGCGCCAGCAGCTTGGGCGCAGGGCCGGGGTATGGCTACACCTTC. It encodes CASSLGAGPGYGYTF.